Below, one T cell receptor (beta chain) is given with its context. The antigen is unknown. Germline V gene sequence: CDR1 LNHNV, CDR2 YYDKDF (reference sequence). V gave up 4 bases and J gave up 3 bases, with 6 bases separating them. The CDR3 sequence is 13 residues long. This sample stems from a study of cytomegalovirus exposure and HLA in healthy donors. As for the study in general: Genetic ancestry analysis placed approximately 78% of the roughly 400 donors that were genotyped in the Caucasian-associated cluster.

Amplification used 60 Vbeta primers and 13 Jbeta primers. The table came from immunoSEQ multiplex PCR; TCRdb's copy has only in-frame clones and leaves some out. The table lists tens of thousands of clones, around 77% of them singletons. Study observations and caveats: Indistinguishable V segments such as TRBV6-2 and TRBV6-3 were excluded. Among TCR sequences, most were rare, though some public TCRs appeared in many donors. Per a later analysis, HLA-associated TCR beta chains showed more clonal expansion than other, equally common TCR beta chains.

The sequenced sample consisted of PBMCs. The chain employs TRBV15 and TRBJ2-2; D is unclear. This TCR was sampled from a woman in her twenties or thirties in good health and CMV-seropositive. CDR3 DNA sequence: TGTGCCACCAGCACGTTATACACCGGGGAGCTGTTTTTT. Encoded protein: CATSTLYTGELFF.